This TCR beta chain was captured in a study of OX40 agonist ivuxolimab in advanced cancers. About the study: Three patients, one with hepatocellular carcinoma and two with cutaneous melanoma, responded partially.

Baseline was the first blood sampling point, followed by cycle 4 day 1 and cycle 7 day 1. Method: immunoSEQ multiplex PCR; TCRdb's copy keeps in-frame clones and lacks some. There are 90,000 to 100,000 clones in the sample; 90% to 95% occur only once, and 2.6% lies in the top ten. The CDR3 extends over 15 amino acids. Germline V CDR1 and CDR2: GTSNPN, SVGIG (reference sequence). In regard to this clone: The germline gene is not matched at one end of the junction; a read error may be the cause.

The receptor's source is an adult with an advanced solid tumor such as melanoma, head and neck, liver or kidney cancer. The chain has TRBV30 and TRBJ2-5; D uncertain. The input for sequencing was CD4+ or CD8+ T cells sorted from blood, taken in a trial of the OX40 agonist ivuxolimab. The CDR3 loop is CAWRGGRAPQGTQYF. The CDR3 region has the DNA TGTGCCTGGAGGGGTGGTAGGGCCCCCCAAGGGACCCAGTACTTC.